The clone carrying this T cell receptor beta chain was counted many times. Antigen: not known. The sample comes from a study of identical twins. Study-wide results and limits: The study reached conclusions through statistical analysis that was cross-sectional, not following the same donors. Monozygotic twin pairs showed more out-of-frame TCR alpha sharing than models estimated. Carriage of fewer insertions was seen in abundant cord blood beta clonotypes, whereas memory repertoires showed none.

The CDR3 has 13 residues. Deletions cut 2 bases from V and 1 base from J, with 5 bases between. TCRdb re-called the 5' RACE reads through MiXCR, storing one row per CDR3 protein. The table includes just under 650,000 distinct CDR3 sequences, about 7.1% detected once. This same sample was also taken into another study, of yellow fever vaccine responses in identical twins.

The sequence was collected from a woman aged 18-29 years in good health. This chain links TRBV12-3 or TRBV12-4 with TRBJ1-1; no clear D. The sample comprised PBMCs. The CDR3 region is CASSLYRNTEAFF. DNA of the CDR3: TGTGCCAGCAGTTTATACAGGAACACTGAAGCTTTCTTT.